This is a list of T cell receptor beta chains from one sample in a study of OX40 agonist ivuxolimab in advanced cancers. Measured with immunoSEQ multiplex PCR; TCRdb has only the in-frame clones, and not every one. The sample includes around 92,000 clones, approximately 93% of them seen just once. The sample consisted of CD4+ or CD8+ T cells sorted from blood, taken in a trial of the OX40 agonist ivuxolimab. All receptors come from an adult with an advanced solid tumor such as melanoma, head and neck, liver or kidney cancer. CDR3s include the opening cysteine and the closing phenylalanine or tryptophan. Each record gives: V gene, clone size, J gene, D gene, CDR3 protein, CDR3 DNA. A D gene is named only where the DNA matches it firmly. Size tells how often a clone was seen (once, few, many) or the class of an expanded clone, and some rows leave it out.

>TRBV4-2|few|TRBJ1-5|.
CASSQISNQPQHF
TGTGCCAGCAGCCAGATTAGCAATCAGCCCCAGCATTTT
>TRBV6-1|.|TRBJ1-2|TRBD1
CASSEAGTGLDTF
TGTGCCAGCAGTGAAGCTGGGACAGGGCTTGACACCTTC
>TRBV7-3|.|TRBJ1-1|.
CASSLRGTPLNTEAFF
TGTGCCAGCAGCTTACGGGGGACCCCTCTGAACACTGAAGCTTTCTTT
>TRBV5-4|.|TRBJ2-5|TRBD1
CASSWRQGIEETQYF
TGTGCCAGCAGCTGGAGACAGGGGATTGAAGAGACCCAGTACTTC
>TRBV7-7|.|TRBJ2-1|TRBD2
CASSPHPGLAGENEQFF
TGTGCTAGCAGCCCCCATCCGGGACTAGCGGGAGAGAATGAGCAGTTCTTC
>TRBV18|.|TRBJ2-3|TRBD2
CASSPQKAGVGDTQYF
TGTGCCAGCTCACCACAGAAAGCGGGAGTGGGAGATACGCAGTATTTT
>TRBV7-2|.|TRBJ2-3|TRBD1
CASSLSVWRTGADTQYF
TGTGCCAGCAGCTTATCGGTTTGGCGGACAGGGGCAGATACGCAGTATTTT
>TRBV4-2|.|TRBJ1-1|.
CASSPTTKNTEAFF
TGTGCCAGCAGCCCGACGACCAAGAACACTGAAGCTTTCTTT
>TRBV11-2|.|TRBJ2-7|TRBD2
CASSSSELAGQYEQYF
TGTGCCAGCAGCTCCTCTGAACTAGCGGGCCAGTACGAGCAGTACTTC
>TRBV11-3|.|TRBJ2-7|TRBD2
CASSLGAGGPYEQYF
TGTGCCAGCAGCTTAGGAGCGGGAGGACCCTACGAGCAGTACTTC
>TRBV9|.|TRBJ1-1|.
CASSVRTTHDTEAFF
TGTGCCAGCAGCGTACGGACGACCCATGATACTGAAGCTTTCTTT
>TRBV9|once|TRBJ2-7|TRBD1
CASSLTGAPYEQYF
TGTGCCAGCAGCCTTACAGGGGCCCCCTACGAGCAGTACTTC
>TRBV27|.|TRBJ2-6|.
CASSFRLPGNSGANVLTF
TGTGCCAGCAGTTTCCGTCTCCCGGGGAACTCTGGGGCCAACGTCCTGACTTTC
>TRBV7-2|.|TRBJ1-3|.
CASSSSGGNGNTIYF
TGTGCCAGCAGCTCCTCGGGGGGTAATGGAAACACCATATATTTT
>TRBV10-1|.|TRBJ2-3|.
CASSDGQPTDTQYF
TGCGCCAGCAGTGACGGACAGCCGACAGATACGCAGTATTTT
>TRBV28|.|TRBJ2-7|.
CASSLRSGGNYEQYF
TGTGCCAGCAGTTTGAGATCTGGCGGGAACTACGAGCAGTACTTC
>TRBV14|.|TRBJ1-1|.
CASSQERMRGTTEAFF
TGTGCCAGCAGCCAAGAACGGATGAGGGGGACCACTGAAGCTTTCTTT
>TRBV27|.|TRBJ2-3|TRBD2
CASSPGLAVTDTQYF
TGTGCCAGCAGTCCCGGACTAGCGGTCACAGATACGCAGTATTTT
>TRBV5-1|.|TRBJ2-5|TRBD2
CASSLPLLAGLAGETQYF
TGCGCCAGCAGCTTGCCTCTTCTAGCCGGACTAGCGGGAGAGACCCAGTACTTC
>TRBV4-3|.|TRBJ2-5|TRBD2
CASSQVREGRETQYF
TGCGCCAGCAGCCAAGTACGGGAGGGGAGGGAGACCCAGTACTTC
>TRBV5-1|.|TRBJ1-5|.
CASSLGGSQPQHF
TGCGCCAGCAGCTTGGGGGGATCTCAGCCCCAACATTTT
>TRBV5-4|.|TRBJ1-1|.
CASSLSQMLNTEAFF
TGTGCCAGCAGCTTGTCTCAGATGTTGAACACTGAAGCTTTCTTT
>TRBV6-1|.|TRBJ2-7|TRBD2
CASSQMRTSGDEQYF
TGTGCCAGCAGTCAAATGCGGACTAGCGGAGACGAGCAGTACTTC
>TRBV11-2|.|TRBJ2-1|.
CASSPGPSSYNEQFF
TGTGCCAGCAGCCCAGGGCCTAGCTCGTACAATGAGCAGTTCTTC
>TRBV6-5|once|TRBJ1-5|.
CASRSKALGNQPQHF
TGTGCCAGCAGGAGTAAGGCTTTGGGCAATCAGCCCCAGCATTTT
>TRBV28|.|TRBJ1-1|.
CASRVKRNTEAFF
TGTGCCAGCAGAGTGAAGCGTAACACTGAAGCTTTCTTT
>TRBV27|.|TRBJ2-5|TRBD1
CASSSDRGQETQYF
TGTGCCAGCAGTTCGGACAGGGGCCAAGAGACCCAGTACTTC
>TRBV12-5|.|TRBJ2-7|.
CASGEGAYEQYF
TGTGCTAGTGGTGAAGGGGCCTACGAGCAGTACTTC
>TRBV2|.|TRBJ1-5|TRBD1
CASGDRGNQPQHF
TGTGCCAGTGGGGACAGAGGCAATCAGCCCCAGCATTTT
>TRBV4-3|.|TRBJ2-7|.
CASSRQGSSYEQYF
TGCGCCAGCAGCCGGCAGGGAAGCTCCTACGAGCAGTACTTC
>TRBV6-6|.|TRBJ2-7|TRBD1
CASRNPGQGGDEQYF
TGTGCCAGCAGGAACCCGGGACAGGGGGGCGACGAGCAGTACTTC
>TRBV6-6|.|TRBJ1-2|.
CASSTGAGYGGYTF
TGTGCCAGCAGTACCGGGGCAGGGTATGGAGGCTACACCTTC
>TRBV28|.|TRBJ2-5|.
CASSLRAGETQYF
TGTGCCAGCAGTTTAAGAGCTGGAGAGACCCAGTACTTC
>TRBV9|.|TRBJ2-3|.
CASSVVGTGTDTQYF
TGTGCCAGCAGCGTTGTAGGCACCGGCACAGATACGCAGTATTTT
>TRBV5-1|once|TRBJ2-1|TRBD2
CASSLELAGPTEQFF
TGCGCCAGCAGCTTAGAACTAGCGGGGCCTACTGAGCAGTTCTTC
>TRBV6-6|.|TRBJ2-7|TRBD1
CASSYGTGGDSYEQYF
TGTGCCAGCAGTTACGGGACAGGTGGCGACTCCTACGAGCAGTACTTC
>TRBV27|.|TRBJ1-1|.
CASSLSQHTEAFF
TGTGCCAGCAGTTTATCCCAGCACACTGAAGCTTTCTTT
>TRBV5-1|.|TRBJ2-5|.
CASSLDETQYF
TGCGCCAGCAGCTTGGATGAGACCCAGTACTTC
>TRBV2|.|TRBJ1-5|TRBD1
CASRLDRGSNQPQHF
TGTGCCAGCAGACTAGACAGGGGGAGCAATCAGCCCCAGCATTTT
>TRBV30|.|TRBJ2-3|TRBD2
CAWSVGLAGGADTQYF
TGTGCCTGGAGTGTGGGACTAGCGGGAGGCGCAGATACGCAGTATTTT
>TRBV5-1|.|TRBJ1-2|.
CASSLSGRGEANYGYTF
TGCGCCAGCAGCCTATCAGGACGAGGAGAGGCTAACTATGGCTACACCTTC
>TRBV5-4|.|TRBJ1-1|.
CASSLDAGLGTEAFF
TGTGCCAGCAGCTTGGATGCCGGGTTAGGCACTGAAGCTTTCTTT
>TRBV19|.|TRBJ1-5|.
CASSPWEGGDQPQHF
TGTGCCAGTAGCCCCTGGGAAGGGGGGGATCAGCCCCAGCATTTT
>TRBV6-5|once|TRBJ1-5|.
CASSSRGEFQPQHF
TGTGCCAGCTCCTCGCGGGGAGAATTCCAGCCCCAGCATTTT
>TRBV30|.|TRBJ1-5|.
CAWGDGYNQPQHF
TGTGCCTGGGGGGACGGTTACAATCAGCCCCAGCATTTT